This TCR beta chain comes out of a study of graft-versus-host responses after intestinal transplantation. The overall study: Isolated intestinal, liver-intestinal, or multivisceral transplants were what recipients had. Study-level findings and limits: Some GvH clones appeared in ileal mucosa or blood before recipient bone marrow.

Germline-derived CDR1 and CDR2 are MNHNY and SVGAGI (reference sequence). This CDR3 spans 15 amino acids. V lost 1 base and J lost 2, with 12 bases in between. For this clone: Its antigen is as yet unknown.

Assay: immunoSEQ multiplex PCR; the TCRdb copy retains only in-frame clones and omits some. This sample has approximately 19,000 clones; over 70% occur once, and the top ten carry approximately 2.1%. The receptor was derived from a human patient who received an intestinal transplant, so some T cells may come from the graft donor. The specimen comprised PBMCs, sampled 14 days after transplant. This chain connects TRBV6-6 to TRBJ2-7, with D possibly TRBD2 on 5 matching bases. The CDR3 loop reads CASSYLRAETYEQYF. CDR3 nucleotides: TGTGCCAGCAGTTACTTGCGAGCGGAGACCTACGAGCAGTACTTC.